This T cell receptor beta chain was profiled in a study of CD8 T cells in Susac syndrome. Whole-study results and caveats: Susac-specific public clones in total CD8+ repertoires numbered sixteen; in CD8+ TEMRA repertoires, they numbered a few.

The CDR3 contains 14 residues. V shed 5 bases and J shed 4 bases, with 13 bases lying between them. Germline V gene data show CDR1 as SGHVS and CDR2 as FQNEAQ. Through negative isolation, CD4+ and CD8+ T cells were obtained, while TEMRA cells were enriched using FACS. With regard to this clonotype: The target antigen is unknown.

Random hexamers primed reverse transcription of about 0.5 to 1 ug RNA. It was immunoSEQ multiplex PCR that amplified TCR beta CDR3 across 54 Vbeta and 13 Jbeta. One entry per CDR3 protein results from TCRdb running MiXCR on the immunoSEQ multiplex PCR reads. Of roughly 110,000 distinct CDR3 sequences in the sample, approximately 95% were seen once. The sample comprised CD8+ T cells from PBMCs. This TCR derives from a human donor with Susac syndrome. V gene TRBV7-8 combines with J gene TRBJ2-3, with no clear D. CDR3 protein: CASSPSRQPDTQYF. CDR3 sequence (DNA): TGTGCCAGCAGCCCCTCCAGGCAACCAGATACGCAGTATTTT.